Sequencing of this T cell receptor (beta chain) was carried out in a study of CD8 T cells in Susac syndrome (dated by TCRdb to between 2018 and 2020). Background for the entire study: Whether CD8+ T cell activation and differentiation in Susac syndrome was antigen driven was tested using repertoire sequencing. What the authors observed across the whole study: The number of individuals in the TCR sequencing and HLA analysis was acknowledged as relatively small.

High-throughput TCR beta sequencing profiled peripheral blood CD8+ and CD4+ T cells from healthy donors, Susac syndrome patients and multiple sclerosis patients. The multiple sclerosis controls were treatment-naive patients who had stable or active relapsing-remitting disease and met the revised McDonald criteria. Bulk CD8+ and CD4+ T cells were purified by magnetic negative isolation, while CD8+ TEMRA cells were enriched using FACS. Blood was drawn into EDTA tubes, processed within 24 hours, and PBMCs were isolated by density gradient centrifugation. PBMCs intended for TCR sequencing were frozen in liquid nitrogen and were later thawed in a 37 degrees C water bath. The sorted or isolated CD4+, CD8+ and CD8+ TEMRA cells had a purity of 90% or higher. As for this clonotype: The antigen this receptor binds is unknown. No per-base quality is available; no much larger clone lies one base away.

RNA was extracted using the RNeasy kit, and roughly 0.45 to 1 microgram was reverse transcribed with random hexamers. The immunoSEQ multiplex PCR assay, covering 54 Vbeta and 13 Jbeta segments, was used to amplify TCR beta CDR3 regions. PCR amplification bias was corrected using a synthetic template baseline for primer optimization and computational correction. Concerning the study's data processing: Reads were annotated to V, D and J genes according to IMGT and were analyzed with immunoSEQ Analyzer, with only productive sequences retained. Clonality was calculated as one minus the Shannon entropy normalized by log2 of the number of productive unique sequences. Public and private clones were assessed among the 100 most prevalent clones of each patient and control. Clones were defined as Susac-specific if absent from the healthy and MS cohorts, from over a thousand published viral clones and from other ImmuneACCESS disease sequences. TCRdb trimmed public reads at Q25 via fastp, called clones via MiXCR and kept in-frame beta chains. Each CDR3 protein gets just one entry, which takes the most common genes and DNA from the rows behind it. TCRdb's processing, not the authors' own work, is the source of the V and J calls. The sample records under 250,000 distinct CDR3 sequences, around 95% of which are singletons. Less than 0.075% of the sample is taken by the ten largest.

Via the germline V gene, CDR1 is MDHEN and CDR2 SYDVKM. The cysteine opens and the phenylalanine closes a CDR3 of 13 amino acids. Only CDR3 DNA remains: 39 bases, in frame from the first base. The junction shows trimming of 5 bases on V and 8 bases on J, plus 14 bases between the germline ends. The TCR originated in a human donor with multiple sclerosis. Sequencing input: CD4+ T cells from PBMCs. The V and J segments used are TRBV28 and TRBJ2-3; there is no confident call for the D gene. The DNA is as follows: TGTGCCAGCAGTCTCCTGAAAGCGTTTACGCAGTATTTT. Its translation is CASSLLKAFTQYF.